The following is a T cell receptor beta chain sequence with its context. The CDR3 runs to 16 residues. Trimming removed 1 base at V and 4 bases at J, with 13 bases between. Germline CDR1 MGHDK, CDR2 SYGVNS. The treatment was: randomized to nivolumab then ipilimumab (arm A) or the reverse (arm B). Profiling relied on immunoSEQ multiplex PCR, and the TCRdb table lists in-frame clones only, not all of them. The repertoire holds around 10,000 clones, with 25% to 30% as singletons. This sample is drawn from a study of sequential checkpoint blockade in melanoma. At the level of the study: First-line arms were nivolumab then ipilimumab, or the reverse, randomized 1:1. TCRβ was sequenced from DNA of about 96 pretreatment tumors.

The sequenced sample was tumor tissue (inferred from file names), obtained from a patient given nivolumab and ipilimumab in sequence. This chain joins TRBV25-1 and TRBJ1-4; D remains ambiguous. This sequence originates from a human donor with melanoma. The CDR3 is CASSEWEGNVNEKLFF. Here the CDR3 DNA reads TGTGCCAGCAGTGAATGGGAGGGTAATGTTAATGAAAAACTGTTTTTT.